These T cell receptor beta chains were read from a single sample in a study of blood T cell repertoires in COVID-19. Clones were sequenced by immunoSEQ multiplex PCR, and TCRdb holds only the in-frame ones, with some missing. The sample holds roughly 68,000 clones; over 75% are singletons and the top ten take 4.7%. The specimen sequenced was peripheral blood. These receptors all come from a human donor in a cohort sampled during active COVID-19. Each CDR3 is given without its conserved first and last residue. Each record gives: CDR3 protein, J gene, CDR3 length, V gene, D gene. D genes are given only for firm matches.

CDR3: ASSLGGGGKTQY
J: TRBJ2-5
length: 12
V: TRBV27
D: -

CDR3: SVVQGAGETQY
J: TRBJ2-5
length: 11
V: TRBV29-1
D: TRBD1

CDR3: ASSQDRAGVGVYGYT
J: TRBJ1-2
length: 15
V: TRBV4-3
D: -

CDR3: ATRRGGDQYEQY
J: TRBJ2-7
length: 12
V: TRBV28
D: TRBD2

CDR3: ASSQRDRGIH
J: TRBJ1-6
length: 10
V: TRBV3-1/TRBV3-2
D: TRBD1

CDR3: ASSLVAGQGYNEQF
J: TRBJ2-1
length: 14
V: TRBV5-1
D: TRBD1

CDR3: ASSPEGGGRNQPQH
J: TRBJ1-5
length: 14
V: TRBV18
D: -

CDR3: ASSPQGGWNTGELF
J: TRBJ2-2
length: 14
V: TRBV3-1/TRBV3-2
D: TRBD1

CDR3: ASSDRGLAGHEQF
J: TRBJ2-1
length: 13
V: TRBV9
D: TRBD2

CDR3: ASSGGPGTQY
J: TRBJ2-5
length: 10
V: TRBV19
D: -

CDR3: ASSLATVSSLAKNIQY
J: TRBJ2-4
length: 16
V: TRBV7-8
D: -

CDR3: ASSMNPLRGGGYT
J: TRBJ1-2
length: 13
V: TRBV25-1
D: -

CDR3: ATSDRAIADEQF
J: TRBJ2-1
length: 12
V: TRBV10-3
D: TRBD1

CDR3: SVVWWREYNEQF
J: TRBJ2-1
length: 12
V: TRBV29-1
D: -

CDR3: ASSLMSTEAF
J: TRBJ1-1
length: 10
V: TRBV7-2
D: -

CDR3: ASKFISVNTEAF
J: TRBJ1-1
length: 12
V: TRBV27
D: -

CDR3: ASSLRVGHGYT
J: TRBJ1-2
length: 11
V: TRBV12-3/TRBV12-4
D: -

CDR3: ASRLSGPQH
J: TRBJ1-5
length: 9
V: TRBV27
D: -

CDR3: ASSILGTVTGELF
J: TRBJ2-2
length: 13
V: TRBV7-2
D: TRBD1

CDR3: ASSLLEGASYNEQF
J: TRBJ2-1
length: 14
V: TRBV5-1
D: -

CDR3: ASSSTDRGSNQPQH
J: TRBJ1-5
length: 14
V: TRBV6-5
D: TRBD1

CDR3: ASSLRLGVGETQY
J: TRBJ2-5
length: 13
V: TRBV7-6
D: -

CDR3: ASSLALQPSGANVLT
J: TRBJ2-6
length: 15
V: TRBV5-1
D: -

CDR3: SASTSLTDTQY
J: TRBJ2-3
length: 11
V: TRBV20-1
D: -

CDR3: ATSRDRGRGAYEQY
J: TRBJ2-7
length: 14
V: TRBV15
D: -

CDR3: ATSGDRTKPSTNEKLF
J: TRBJ1-4
length: 16
V: TRBV15
D: TRBD1

CDR3: ASSHAGELF
J: TRBJ2-2
length: 9
V: TRBV3-1/TRBV3-2
D: -